This T cell receptor (beta chain) stems from a study of glioma-infiltrating T cells (dated by TCRdb to the mid-2010s). In terms of the full investigation: Low-grade gliomas were WHO grade II oligodendrogliomas or astrocytomas, and glioblastomas were WHO grade IV tumors sampled at initial rather than recurrent diagnosis. Dexamethasone was administered to glioma patients for six or fewer days before surgery. Blood libraries targeted about 4.5- to 10-fold sequencing coverage of approximately 990,000 peripheral T cells. Sequencing of TCR alpha- and beta-chain repertoires was performed on glioma tissue, on non-neoplastic brain tissue, and on matched peripheral blood mononuclear cells. To gauge divergence between tissue and blood T-cell populations, every tissue-infiltrating repertoire was compared against the peripheral blood repertoire from the same patient. The paired cohort comprised three low-grade glioma patients, about eight primary glioblastoma patients and three non-glioma patients contributing non-neoplastic brain tissue. Broader findings and caveats from the paper: Only a very small number of CDR3 sequences turned up in both tissue and blood, a result put down to high CDR3 diversity combined with limited sampling. Patients with low tissue-blood divergence were marked by a signature set of shared blood CDR3 motifs, and this signature set was depleted in highly divergent patients. Group comparisons were based on small numbers of patients: three non-neoplastic, three low-grade glioma and about eight glioblastoma patients. VJ-independent divergence between tissue and blood was below expectation in non-neoplastic patients but above expectation in all gliomas, especially low-grade gliomas.

CDR1 is given as MGHRA and CDR2 as YSYEKL, both from the germline V gene. V is pared back by 3 bases and J by 8 bases, with 17 bases lying between the germline termini. Including cysteine and phenylalanine, the CDR3 has 14 amino acids. The read is trimmed to its CDR3 DNA, 42 bases read in frame from base 1. Immediately after resection, surgical brain or tumor specimens were cryofrozen in liquid nitrogen, and peripheral blood cells were collected at the same time. TCR alpha and beta CDR3 regions were amplified with the iRepertoire nested amplicon-rescue multiplex PCR (arm-PCR) platform from RNA. For one-step reverse transcription and amplification, roughly 85-400 ng of tissue mRNA or PBMC total RNA was used as input. Following bead purification, Illumina adapters were added through a secondary multiplex PCR, and the libraries were then gel-purified between 200 and 400 bp. The libraries contained internal 6-nucleotide barcodes that were used for demultiplexing. Sequencing of the libraries was done on an Illumina MiSeq using 2x220 or 2x250 nucleotide paired-end reads. From the authors' description of their analysis: FLASH 1.2.11 was used to merge paired reads, and BWA-MEM then aligned the reads to the GRCh37 human genome before TRA and TRB reads were extracted. An IMGT-derived reference of cassette sequences and CDR3 motifs, with pseudogenes included, was used for V and J assignment. Reads were translated in three frames, and productive CDR3s were defined as those with a C...FGXG motif and no stop codons. Clonotypes were defined as unique combinations of V-J cassette pair and CDR3 amino acid sequence. Hamming distance filtering was applied to reads, with thresholds set by the sequence error rate of each sample in mapped regions. The public reads were reprocessed in TCRdb via fastp at Q25 and MiXCR, keeping in-frame beta chains. Entries are consolidated by CDR3 protein sequence, retaining the most common genes and DNA. For this entry, the V and J calls and clone size follow TCRdb and not the study's own pipeline. The sample yields about 410,000 distinct CDR3 sequences; about 40% were counted once. Around 11% of the sample is in the top ten clones.

Details on this clonotype: No antigen is known for it. It has no much larger one-base neighbor in the sample; base qualities were not kept.

Recombination connected TRBV4-1 to TRBJ2-7; a tentative D call is TRBD2 (6 bases match). Sequenced: glioma tissue, nonneoplastic brain tissue, or PBMCs (not recorded which). This receptor was obtained from a human donor with low-grade glioma or glioblastoma, undergoing nonglioma brain surgery, or in good health (not recorded which). The CDR3 amino acid sequence is: CASSQGPGVGQQYF. In nucleotides, the sequence is TGCGCCAGCAGCCAGGGACCGGGGGTAGGCCAGCAGTACTTC.